Listed here is a single T cell receptor beta chain. The antigen it recognizes is unknown. No per-base quality is available; no much larger clone lies one base away. This record comes from a study of blood T cells in healthy people across ages (dated by TCRdb to the mid-2010s). For context, the study as a whole: In model experiments, roughly one uniquely barcoded TCR beta cDNA molecule per two T cells was captured by template switching. Using deep sequencing normalized with unique cDNA molecular identifiers, the study measured how TCR beta repertoire diversity changes with age. The donors were split into four age groups: young (average 16 years), middle-aged (39), aged (approximately 60) and long-lived (about 74). To avoid experimental bias, donors of different ages were randomly spread across the sequencing lanes. For two donors (one aged 18 to 30 and one aged 80 or older), the study analyzed two additional independent replicas of 1 million unique cDNA reads from the same blood draw. Results the study describes overall, beyond this receptor: Because the CMV infection status of the donors was unknown, age-related changes in expanded clonotypes may potentially have been confounded. Bulk unsorted PBMC profiling prevented conclusive comparison of naive and antigen-experienced compartments. Estimates of total diversity based on one million sequenced T cells were considered lower bounds and underestimates. The percentage of naive T cells measured by flow cytometry correlated strongly with observed TCR beta diversity. Compared with the aged group, the long-lived group had more naive CD4+ T cells, fewer expanded clones and increased TCR diversity, suggesting age selection. Observed TCR beta diversity per million T cells fell roughly linearly with age, and a significant reduction was already apparent by age approximately 40.

Donors were a few dozen systemically healthy Caucasian individuals from Russia aged roughly 6 to 90 years. Each donor gave around 9.9 milliliters of peripheral blood, collected into EDTA-treated Vacutainer tubes. Ficoll-Paque density-gradient centrifugation was used to isolate PBMCs, with at least 7 million per sample. Trizol reagent was used to extract total RNA from the PBMCs, yielding at least 6 micrograms per sample. The percentages of naive CD45RAhigh/CD27high T cells were determined by flow cytometry on a PBMC aliquot from every donor. Libraries came from 5' RACE. The sequencer was an Illumina HiSeq 2500. A second PCR of about 7 to 12 cycles was run with a J-beta primer mix and a sample-barcoded 5' primer. A unique molecular identifier was introduced onto each TCR beta cDNA molecule by a template-switch 5' adaptor carrying 12 random nucleotides. Each sample yielded at least 2.5 million CDR3-containing paired-end reads. The Mint cDNA synthesis kit, primed by a TRBC-specific oligonucleotide, was used to synthesize first-strand cDNA from all RNA. After uracil-DNA glycosylase treatment, a first 18-cycle PCR used universal primers M1SS and BC2_uni_R on all cDNA. For the original study's pipeline: Each sample was normalized by randomly selecting 1 million high-quality reads, each carrying a distinct molecular identifier. Reads sharing molecular identifiers were discarded rather than binned into consensus sequences. MiTCR, with a Q25 quality threshold and the strictest error-elimination algorithm, was used for CDR3 identification, clonotype clustering and error correction. Lower-bound total TCR beta diversity was estimated with a nonparametric unseen species model using Euler transformation. Using fastp at Q25 and MiXCR, TCRdb reprocessed the public reads and kept productive beta chains. Each record represents a unique CDR3 protein, reported with the most common genes and DNA among its rows. TCRdb, rather than the study authors, made the V and J calls. The sample contains about 900,000 distinct CDR3 sequences, approximately 67% of them found a single time. 25% to 35% of the sample is held by the ten biggest clonotypes.

The TCR was taken from a young man in good health. Sequencing was carried out using blood.

The encoded CDR3 is CASIPQSRDYLYLYNEQYF. The nucleotide sequence reads TGTGCCAGCATCCCCCAATCCCGGGACTACCTCTACTTATACAATGAGCAGTACTTC. The rearrangement joined TRBV25-1 to TRBJ2-5; 7 nucleotides in the junction match TRBD2. Trimming takes 7 bases off V and 11 bases off J; junction bases not matched to a gene: 31. As encoded in the germline V gene, CDR1 is MGHDK while CDR2 is SYGVNS. Taken from cysteine to phenylalanine, the CDR3 has 19 residues. Only CDR3 DNA remains: 57 bases, in frame from the first base. Full variable domain (CDR3 extended with the reference TRBV25-1 and TRBJ2-5 proteins): EADIYQTPRYLVIGTGKKITLECSQTMGHDKMYWYQQDPGMELHLIHYSYGVNSTEKGDLSSESTVSRIRTEHFPLTLESARPSHTSQYLCASIPQSRDYLYLYNEQYFGPGTRLLVL.